This TCR beta chain was captured by sequencing in a study of blood T cell repertoires in COVID-19. At the level of the study: The United States, Italy and Spain supplied acute and convalescent COVID-19 samples. PBMCs, B-cell-depleted T cells, or T cells were the source of the cDNA or gDNA that made up the material.

Remarks on this clone: The sample holds other DNA sequences that translate to the same CDR3.

From germline, CDR1 is SGHRS and CDR2 YFSETQ. The CDR3 is 14 residues long. V shed 0 bases and J shed 4 bases, with 8 bases lying between them. In the original analysis: Estimation of nucleated cell counts was performed using reference gene primer amplification. TCRdb's table, derived via immunoSEQ multiplex PCR, lists solely in-frame clones and lacks some. The V and J calls and the clone size are those of that table, but D and trimming were determined from the DNA. The table has about 210,000 clones, 80% to 90% seen once. The rearrangement uses TRBV5-1 and TRBJ1-3, with D unclear. The source is a woman aged 45-65 years with active or convalescent COVID-19. The material sequenced was peripheral blood. The CDR3 spells CASSLGTGGNTIYF. CDR3 nucleotides: TGCGCCAGCAGCTTGGGGACGGGAGGAAACACCATATATTTT.